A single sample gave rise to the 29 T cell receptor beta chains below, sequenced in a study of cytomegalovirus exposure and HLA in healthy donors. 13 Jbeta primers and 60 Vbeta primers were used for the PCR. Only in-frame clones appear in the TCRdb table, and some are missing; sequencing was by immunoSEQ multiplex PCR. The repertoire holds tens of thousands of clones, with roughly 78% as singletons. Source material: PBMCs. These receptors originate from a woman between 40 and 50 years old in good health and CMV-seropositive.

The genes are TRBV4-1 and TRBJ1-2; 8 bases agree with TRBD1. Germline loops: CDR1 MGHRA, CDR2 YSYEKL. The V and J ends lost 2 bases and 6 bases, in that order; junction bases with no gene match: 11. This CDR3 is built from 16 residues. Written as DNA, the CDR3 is TGCGCCAGCAGCCAACCCCTCTTGGACAGGGTTAATGGCTACACCTTC. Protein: CASSQPLLDRVNGYTF.

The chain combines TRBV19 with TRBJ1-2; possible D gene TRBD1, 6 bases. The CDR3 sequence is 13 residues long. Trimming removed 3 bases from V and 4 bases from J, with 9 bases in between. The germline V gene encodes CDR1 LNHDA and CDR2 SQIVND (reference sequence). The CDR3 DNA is TGTGCCAGTAGTATCGACAGGTCCTATGGCTACACCTTC. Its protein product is CASSIDRSYGYTF.

CDR3 in DNA: TGCGCCAGCAGCCAAGATGTTACGAGCGGGGGTCCCGGGGGGACCCAGTACTTC. Protein product: CASSQDVTSGGPGGTQYF. V and J are TRBV4-1 and TRBJ2-5; 8 bases fit TRBD2. The V segment lost 0 bases and the J segment 7 bases; nucleotides outside the gene matches: 16. The CDR3 is 18 residues long. The V gene's germline CDR1 is MGHRA and CDR2 YSYEKL.

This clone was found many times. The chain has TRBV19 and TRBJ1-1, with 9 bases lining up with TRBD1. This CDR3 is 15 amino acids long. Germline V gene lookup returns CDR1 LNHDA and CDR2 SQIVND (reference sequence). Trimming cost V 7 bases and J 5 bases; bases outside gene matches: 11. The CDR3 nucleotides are TGTGCCAGTATTCCGGGACAGGGAATGGTAACTGAAGCTTTCTTT. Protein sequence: CASIPGQGMVTEAFF.

This CDR3 is CASSRTSGVYNEQFF. The CDR3 DNA sequence: TGTGCCAGTAGTAGGACTAGCGGGGTATACAATGAGCAGTTCTTC. The chain combines TRBV19 with TRBJ2-1; 12 nucleotides match TRBD2. V lost 4 bases, J lost 4 bases, and 2 bases stayed unmatched. Germline CDR1 LNHDA, CDR2 SQIVND (reference sequence). The CDR3 sequence is 15 residues long.

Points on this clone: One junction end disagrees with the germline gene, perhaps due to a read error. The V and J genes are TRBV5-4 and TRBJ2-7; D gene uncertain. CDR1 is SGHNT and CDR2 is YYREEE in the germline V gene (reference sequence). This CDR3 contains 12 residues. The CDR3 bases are TGTGCCAGCAGCCCCCCCCTCGCGTCACCTCGCTTC. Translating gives CASSPPLASPRF. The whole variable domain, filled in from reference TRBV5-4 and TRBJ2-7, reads ETGVTQSPTHLIKTRGQQVTLRCSSQSGHNTVSWYQQALGQGPQFIFQYYREEENGRGNFPPRFSGLQFPNYSSELNVNALELDDSALYLCASSPPLASPRFGPGTRLTVT.

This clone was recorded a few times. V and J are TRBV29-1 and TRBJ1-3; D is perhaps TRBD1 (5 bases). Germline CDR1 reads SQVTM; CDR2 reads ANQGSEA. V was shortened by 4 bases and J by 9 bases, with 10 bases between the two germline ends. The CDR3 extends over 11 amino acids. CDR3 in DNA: TGCAGCGTTGGGGGCTATGGCACCATATATTTT. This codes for CSVGGYGTIYF.

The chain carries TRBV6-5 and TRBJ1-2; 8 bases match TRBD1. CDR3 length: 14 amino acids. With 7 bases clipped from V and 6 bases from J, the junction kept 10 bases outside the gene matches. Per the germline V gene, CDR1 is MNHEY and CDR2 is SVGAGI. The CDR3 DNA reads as TGTGCCAGCATCTCAGGGGGCTCTAGGGATGGCTACACCTTC. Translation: CASISGGSRDGYTF.

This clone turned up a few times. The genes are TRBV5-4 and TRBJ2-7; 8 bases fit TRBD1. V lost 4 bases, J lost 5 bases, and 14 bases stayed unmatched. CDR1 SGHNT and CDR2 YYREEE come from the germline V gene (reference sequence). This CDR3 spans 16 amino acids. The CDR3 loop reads CASSLLTTDRGHEQYF. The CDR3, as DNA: TGTGCCAGCAGCCTCCTTACCACAGACAGGGGCCACGAGCAGTACTTC.

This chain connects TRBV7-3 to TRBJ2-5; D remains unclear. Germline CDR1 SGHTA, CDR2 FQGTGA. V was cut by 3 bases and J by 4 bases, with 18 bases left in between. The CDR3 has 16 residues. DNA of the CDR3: TGTGCCAGCAGCTTCCCTCAAGCTTCAGGTGGAGAGACCCAGTACTTC. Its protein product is CASSFPQASGGETQYF.

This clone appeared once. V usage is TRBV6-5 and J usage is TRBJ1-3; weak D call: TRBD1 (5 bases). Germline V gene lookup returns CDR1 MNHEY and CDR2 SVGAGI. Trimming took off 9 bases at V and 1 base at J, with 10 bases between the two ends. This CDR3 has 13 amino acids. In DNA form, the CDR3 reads TGTGCCAGTAGGGGTTATTCTGGAAACACCATATATTTT. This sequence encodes CASRGYSGNTIYF.

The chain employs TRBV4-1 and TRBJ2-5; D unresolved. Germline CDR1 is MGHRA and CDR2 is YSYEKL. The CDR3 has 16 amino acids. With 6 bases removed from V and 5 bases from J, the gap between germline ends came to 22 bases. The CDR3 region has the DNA TGCGCCAGCAGGGATTTCGATGGCGGAACGAAGGAGACCCAGTACTTC. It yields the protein CASRDFDGGTKETQYF.

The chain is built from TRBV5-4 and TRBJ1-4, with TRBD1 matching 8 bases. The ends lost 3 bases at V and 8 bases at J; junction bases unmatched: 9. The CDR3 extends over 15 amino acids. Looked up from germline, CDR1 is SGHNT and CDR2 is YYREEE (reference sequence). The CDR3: CASSSPTGESEKLFF. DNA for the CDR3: TGTGCCAGCAGCTCACCGACAGGGGAGTCCGAAAAACTGTTTTTT.

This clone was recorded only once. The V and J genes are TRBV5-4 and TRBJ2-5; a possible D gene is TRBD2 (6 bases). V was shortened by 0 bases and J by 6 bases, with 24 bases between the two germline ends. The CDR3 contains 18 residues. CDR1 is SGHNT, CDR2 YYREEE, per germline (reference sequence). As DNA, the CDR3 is TGTGCCAGCAGCTTGGCCAGGCAGGGTGTGGGGGAGGCCCAGACCCAGTACTTC. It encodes CASSLARQGVGEAQTQYF.

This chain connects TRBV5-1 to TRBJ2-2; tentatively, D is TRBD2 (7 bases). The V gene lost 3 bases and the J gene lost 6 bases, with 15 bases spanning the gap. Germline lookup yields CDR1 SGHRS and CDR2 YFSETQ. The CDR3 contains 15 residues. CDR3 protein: CASSSLGGAAGELFF. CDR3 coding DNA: TGCGCCAGCAGCTCCCTGGGGGGGGCCGCCGGGGAGCTGTTTTTT. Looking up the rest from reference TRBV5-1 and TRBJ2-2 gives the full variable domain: KAGVTQTPRYLIKTRGQQVTLSCSPISGHRSVSWYQQTPGQGLQFLFEYFSETQRNKGNFPGRFSGRQFSNSRSEMNVSTLELGDSALYLCASSSLGGAAGELFFGEGSRLTVL.

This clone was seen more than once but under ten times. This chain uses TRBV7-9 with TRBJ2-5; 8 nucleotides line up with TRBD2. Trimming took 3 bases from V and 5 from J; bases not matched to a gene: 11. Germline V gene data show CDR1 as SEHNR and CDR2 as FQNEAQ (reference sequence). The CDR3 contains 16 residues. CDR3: CASSFLRAGAGETQYF. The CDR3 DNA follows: TGTGCCAGCAGCTTCCTCCGAGCGGGGGCCGGGGAGACCCAGTACTTC. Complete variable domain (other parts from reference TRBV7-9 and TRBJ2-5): DTGVSQNPRHKITKRGQNVTFRCDPISEHNRLYWYRQTLGQGPEFLTYFQNEAQLEKSRLLSDRFSAERPKGSFSTLEIQRTEQGDSAMYLCASSFLRAGAGETQYFGPGTRLLVL.

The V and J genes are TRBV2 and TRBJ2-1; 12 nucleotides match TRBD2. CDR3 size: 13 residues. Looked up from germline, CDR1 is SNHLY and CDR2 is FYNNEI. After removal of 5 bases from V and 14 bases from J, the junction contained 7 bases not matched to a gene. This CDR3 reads CASSKTSGGMKFF. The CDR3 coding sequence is TGTGCCAGCAGTAAGACTAGCGGGGGTATGAAGTTCTTC.

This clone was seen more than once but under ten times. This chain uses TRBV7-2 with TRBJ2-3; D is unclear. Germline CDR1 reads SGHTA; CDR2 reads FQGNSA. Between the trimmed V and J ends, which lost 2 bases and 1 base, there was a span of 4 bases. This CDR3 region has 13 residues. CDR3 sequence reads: CASSLQGTDTQYF. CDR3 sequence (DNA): TGTGCCAGCAGCTTACAGGGCACAGATACGCAGTATTTT.

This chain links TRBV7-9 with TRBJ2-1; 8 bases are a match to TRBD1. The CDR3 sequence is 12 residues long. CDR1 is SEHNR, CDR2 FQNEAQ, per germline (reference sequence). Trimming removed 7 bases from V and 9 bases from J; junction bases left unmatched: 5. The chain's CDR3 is CASTQQGGEQFF. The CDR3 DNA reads TGTGCCAGCACCCAACAGGGGGGTGAGCAGTTCTTC. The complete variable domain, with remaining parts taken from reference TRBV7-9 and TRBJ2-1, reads DTGVSQNPRHKITKRGQNVTFRCDPISEHNRLYWYRQTLGQGPEFLTYFQNEAQLEKSRLLSDRFSAERPKGSFSTLEIQRTEQGDSAMYLCASTQQGGEQFFGPGTRLTVL.

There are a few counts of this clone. The CDR3 is CASSSTQGAGNTIYF. The CDR3 DNA sequence: TGTGCCAGCAGTTCCACCCAGGGGGCCGGAAACACCATATATTTT. The chain links TRBV6-5 to TRBJ1-3, with 8 bases that match TRBD1. The germline gives CDR1 MNHEY, CDR2 SVGAGI. The CDR3 sequence is 15 residues long. V lost 4 bases and J lost 4; bases outside the gene matches: 6.

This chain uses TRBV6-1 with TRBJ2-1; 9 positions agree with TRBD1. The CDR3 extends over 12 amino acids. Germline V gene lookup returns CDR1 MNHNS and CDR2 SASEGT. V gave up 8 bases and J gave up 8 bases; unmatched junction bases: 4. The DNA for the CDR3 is TGTGCCAGCGGACAGGGGTGGGATGAGCAGTTCTTC. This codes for CASGQGWDEQFF.

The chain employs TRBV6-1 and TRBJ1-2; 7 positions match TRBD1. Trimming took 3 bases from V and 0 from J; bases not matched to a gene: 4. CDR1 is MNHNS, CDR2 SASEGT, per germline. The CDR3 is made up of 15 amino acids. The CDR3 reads CASSELTGPNYGYTF. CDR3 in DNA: TGTGCCAGCAGTGAGCTGACAGGGCCTAACTATGGCTACACCTTC.

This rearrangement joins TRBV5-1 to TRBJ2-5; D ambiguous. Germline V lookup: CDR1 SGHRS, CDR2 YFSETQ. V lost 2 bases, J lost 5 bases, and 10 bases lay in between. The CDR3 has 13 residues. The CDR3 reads CASSFGIVETQYF. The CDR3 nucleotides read TGCGCCAGCAGCTTCGGTATTGTGGAGACCCAGTACTTC. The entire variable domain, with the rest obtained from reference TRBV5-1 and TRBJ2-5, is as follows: KAGVTQTPRYLIKTRGQQVTLSCSPISGHRSVSWYQQTPGQGLQFLFEYFSETQRNKGNFPGRFSGRQFSNSRSEMNVSTLELGDSALYLCASSFGIVETQYFGPGTRLLVL.

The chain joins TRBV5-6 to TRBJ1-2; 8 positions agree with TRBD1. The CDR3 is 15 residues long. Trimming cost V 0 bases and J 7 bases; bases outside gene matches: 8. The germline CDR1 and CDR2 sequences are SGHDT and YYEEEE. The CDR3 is CASSLARGTGSGYTF. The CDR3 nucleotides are TGTGCCAGCAGCTTGGCGAGAGGGACAGGATCTGGCTACACCTTC.

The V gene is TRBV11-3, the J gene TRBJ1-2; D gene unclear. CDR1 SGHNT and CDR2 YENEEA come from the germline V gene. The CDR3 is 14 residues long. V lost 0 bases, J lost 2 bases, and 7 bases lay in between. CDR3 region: CASSLDPGNYGYTF. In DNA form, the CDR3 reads TGTGCCAGCAGCTTAGATCCGGGGAACTATGGCTACACCTTC.

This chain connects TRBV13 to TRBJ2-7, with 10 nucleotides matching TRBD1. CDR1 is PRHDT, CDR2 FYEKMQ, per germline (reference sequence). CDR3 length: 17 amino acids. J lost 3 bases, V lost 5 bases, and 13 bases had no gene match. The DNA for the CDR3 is TGTGCCAGCAGCGCCCTCGGACAGGGGGTTTCTTACTACGAGCAGTACTTC. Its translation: CASSALGQGVSYYEQYF.

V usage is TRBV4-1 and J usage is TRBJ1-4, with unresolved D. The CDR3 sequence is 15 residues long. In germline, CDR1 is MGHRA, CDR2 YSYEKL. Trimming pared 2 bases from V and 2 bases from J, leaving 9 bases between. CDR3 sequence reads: CASSQMQATNEKLFF. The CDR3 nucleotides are TGCGCCAGCAGCCAAATGCAGGCTACTAATGAAAAACTGTTTTTT.

CDR3 DNA: TGTGCCAGCAGCTCCAGCCAGGGGGCCACTGAAGCTTTCTTT. Its translation: CASSSSQGATEAFF. This chain connects TRBV9 to TRBJ1-1, with TRBD1 matching 8 bases. This CDR3 region has 14 residues. CDR1 and CDR2 (germline): SGDLS, YYNGEE. The V gene end was trimmed by 4 bases and the J gene end by 4 bases; junction bases not matched to a gene: 6.

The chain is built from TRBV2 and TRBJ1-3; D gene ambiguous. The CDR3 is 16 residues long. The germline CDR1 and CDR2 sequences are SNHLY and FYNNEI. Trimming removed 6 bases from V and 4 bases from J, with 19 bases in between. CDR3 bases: TGTGCCAGCAGCGGCGAGGGTACGCTCCTAGGAAACACCATATATTTT. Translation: CASSGEGTLLGNTIYF.